The rows below give T cell receptor beta chains drawn from one sample of a study of tumor and adjacent non-tumor tissue in lung cancer. MiXCR, applied by TCRdb to the multiplex PCR reads, yields one record per CDR3 protein. The data show approximately 150,000 distinct CDR3 sequences, roughly 66% seen once. Sequenced input: lung tumor tissue. Source of these receptors: a man aged 55 to 69 with small cell lung cancer. Both conserved end residues are part of each CDR3. The order of the fields is J gene, V gene, CDR3 length, CDR3 protein.

TRBJ2-1 | TRBV11-1 | 15 | CASSLEPGPWNEQFF
TRBJ1-6 | TRBV6-5 | 14 | CANSIGTECSPLHF
TRBJ1-6 | TRBV6-6 | 12 | CASSLQSSPLHF
TRBJ1-2 | TRBV29-1 | 13 | CRVEDAGRQGYTF
TRBJ2-5 | TRBV2 | 17 | CASPRGDGSRYQETQYF
TRBJ2-1 | TRBV5-4 | 15 | CASGAGTPLENEQFF
TRBJ2-1 | TRBV20-1 | 12 | CSARDGYNEQFF
TRBJ2-5 | TRBV12-3/TRBV12-4 | 13 | CASSLRDRETQYF
TRBJ2-7 | TRBV29-1 | 11 | CSAGRRHEQYF
TRBJ1-5 | TRBV20-1 | 13 | CNASTGGAQPQHF
TRBJ1-3 | TRBV11-2 | 16 | CTSSPHGTGAANTIYF
TRBJ2-1 | TRBV11-1 | 15 | CASIFELAAYNEQFF
TRBJ2-1 | TRBV10-3 | 13 | CAIRGTSGNEQFF
TRBJ2-3 | TRBV20-1 | 18 | CSTRRPTGGVRGGDTQYF
TRBJ1-4 | TRBV20-1 | 13 | CSARGQSNEKLFF
TRBJ2-2 | TRBV12-3/TRBV12-4 | 15 | CTSSYILGSTGEPFF
TRBJ2-1 | TRBV5-6 | 17 | CTSSSFSGRSPTREQFF
TRBJ2-7 | TRBV11-2 | 15 | CTSSRTGTGRYEQYF
TRBJ2-2 | TRBV6-4 | 14 | CASSVALDLGELFF
TRBJ2-7 | TRBV6-1 | 17 | CASCRWVGQGDSYDQYF
TRBJ2-1 | TRBV11-2 | 19 | CASSRSYGDGDNSYNELFF
TRBJ1-5 | TRBV6-1 | 16 | CASRPISGNANQPQHF
TRBJ2-7 | TRBV6-1 | 11 | CASSEFYDQYF
TRBJ2-2 | TRBV11-3 | 13 | CASSLVGGGELFF
TRBJ2-7 | TRBV11-1 | 16 | CASSGGSGSLSYEQYF
TRBJ1-2 | TRBV20-1 | 14 | CNARDAGASDVYTF
TRBJ1-1 | TRBV11-3 | 13 | CASSLEVGTEVFF
TRBJ2-3 | TRBV20-1 | 14 | CSAGRTSGADMQYF
TRBJ1-3 | TRBV5-1 | 14 | CASSRAVSGNTIYF
TRBJ1-5 | TRBV19 | 14 | CASADMTGTQPQHF
TRBJ2-5 | TRBV20-1 | 14 | CSDRDESGEETQYF
TRBJ2-3 | TRBV12-3/TRBV12-4 | 10 | CTSSLSTQFF
TRBJ2-6 | TRBV11-1 | 18 | CASSLLAVMLAGANVLTF
TRBJ1-2 | TRBV20-1 | 13 | CSVSPAFIYGYTF
TRBJ2-3 | TRBV6-1 | 16 | CASSEPTGEGTDTQYF
TRBJ2-1 | TRBV11-2 | 17 | CASSRHITVRSYNGQLF
TRBJ1-2 | TRBV5-1 | 15 | CASSLAPGADDGYTF
TRBJ2-2 | TRBV6-6 | 15 | CASSYSGRDTGELFF
TRBJ1-6 | TRBV14 | 15 | CASSQAGRGNSPLHF
TRBJ1-2 | TRBV5-1 | 14 | CASSLGQGTYGYTF
TRBJ2-3 | TRBV20-1 | 14 | CSATGQDGPDTQYF
TRBJ2-5 | TRBV11-2 | 11 | CASSLQGTQYF
TRBJ2-1 | TRBV11-2 | 15 | CASSFEQGPWNEQFF